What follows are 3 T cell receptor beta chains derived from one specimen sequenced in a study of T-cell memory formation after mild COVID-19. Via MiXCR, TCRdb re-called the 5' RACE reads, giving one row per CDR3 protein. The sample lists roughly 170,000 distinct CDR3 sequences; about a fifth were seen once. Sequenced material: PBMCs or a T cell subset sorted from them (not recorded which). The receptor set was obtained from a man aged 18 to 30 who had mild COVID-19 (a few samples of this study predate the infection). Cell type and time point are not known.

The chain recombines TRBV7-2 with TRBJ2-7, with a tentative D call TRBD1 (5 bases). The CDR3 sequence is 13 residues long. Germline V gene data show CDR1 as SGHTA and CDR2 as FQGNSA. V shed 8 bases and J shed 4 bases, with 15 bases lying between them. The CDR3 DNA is TGTGCCAGCCGAATGGCAGGGCTGTACGAGCAGTACGTC. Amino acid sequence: CASRMAGLYEQYV.

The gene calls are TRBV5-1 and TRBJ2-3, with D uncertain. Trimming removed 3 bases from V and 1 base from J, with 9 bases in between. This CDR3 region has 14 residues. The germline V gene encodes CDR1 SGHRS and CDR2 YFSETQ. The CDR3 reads CASSSSFGTDTQYF. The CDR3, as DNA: TGCGCCAGCAGCTCCTCTTTCGGCACAGATACGCAGTATTTT.

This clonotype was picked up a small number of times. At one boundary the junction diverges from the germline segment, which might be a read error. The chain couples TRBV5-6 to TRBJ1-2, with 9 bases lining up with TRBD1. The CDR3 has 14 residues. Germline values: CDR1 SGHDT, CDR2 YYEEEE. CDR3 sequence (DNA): TGTGCCAGCTGCTTCTGGACAGGGGTTTATGGCTACACCTTC. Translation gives CASCFWTGVYGYTF.